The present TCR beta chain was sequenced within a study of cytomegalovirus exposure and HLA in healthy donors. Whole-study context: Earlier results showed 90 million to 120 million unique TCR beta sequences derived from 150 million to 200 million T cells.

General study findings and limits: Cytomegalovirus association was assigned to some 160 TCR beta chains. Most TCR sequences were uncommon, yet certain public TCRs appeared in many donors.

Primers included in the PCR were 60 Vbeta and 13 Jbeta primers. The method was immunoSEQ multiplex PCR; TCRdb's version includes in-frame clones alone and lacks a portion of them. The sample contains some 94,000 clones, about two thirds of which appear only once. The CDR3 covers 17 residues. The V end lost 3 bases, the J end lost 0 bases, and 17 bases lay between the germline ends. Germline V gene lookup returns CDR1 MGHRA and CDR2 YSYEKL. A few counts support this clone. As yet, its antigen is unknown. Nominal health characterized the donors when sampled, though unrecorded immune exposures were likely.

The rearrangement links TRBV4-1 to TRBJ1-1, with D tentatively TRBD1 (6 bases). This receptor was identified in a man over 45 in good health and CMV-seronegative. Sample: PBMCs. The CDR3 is CASSQRTPGTMNTEAFF. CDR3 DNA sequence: TGCGCCAGCAGCCAGAGAACACCCGGGACAATGAACACTGAAGCTTTCTTT.